Listed below are T cell receptor beta chains from one sample, sequenced in a study of Graves' ophthalmopathy and Graves' hyperthyroidism. TCRdb redid the calling of the multiplex PCR reads with MiXCR, one entry per CDR3 protein. The sample includes about 1.2 million distinct CDR3 sequences, about two fifths of them seen just once. The sequenced material came from peripheral blood or thyroid tissue (not recorded which). All receptors derive from an adult man with Graves' hyperthyroidism. Each CDR3 is given without its conserved first and last residue. The D gene is left open where the match is weak. Some rows mark clone size as missing; the rest say once, few, many or name a class of expanded clone.

CDR3 length	V gene	D gene	clone size	J gene	CDR3 protein
13	TRBV20-1	NA	NA	TRBJ2-7	SARVVGSGTHEQY
14	TRBV9	NA	NA	TRBJ2-7	ASSQEFGGNSYEQY
8	TRBV10-3	NA	NA	TRBJ1-2	AGSFYGYT
14	TRBV6-5	NA	few	TRBJ2-7	ASGPGGSGVPYEQY
16	TRBV7-2	TRBD1	NA	TRBJ1-3	ASSLKQGARPSGNTIY
11	TRBV6-5	NA	many	TRBJ1-1	ASSYFTDREAF
9	TRBV13	NA	few	TRBJ2-7	ASSSMGMQY
11	TRBV9	NA	many	TRBJ1-1	ASSRETNTEAF
11	TRBV2	NA	NA	TRBJ2-2	ASSIRETGELL
12	TRBV12-3/TRBV12-4	NA	many	TRBJ2-2	ASGARPSNGELF
15	TRBV10-2	TRBD2	NA	TRBJ2-5	ASSAGLAGVLSETQY
17	TRBV5-1	TRBD2	NA	TRBJ2-7	ASSSGLGLARRTTYEQY
14	TRBV10-3	TRBD1	NA	TRBJ1-5	AISDSGQGFDQPQH
12	TRBV7-8	NA	many	TRBJ1-3	ASSLAATGNTIY
15	TRBV7-3	TRBD2	NA	TRBJ2-5	ASSSTSGRKGGETQY
15	TRBV29-1	TRBD1	NA	TRBJ1-2	SVEDGRTGTVNYGYT
13	TRBV2	NA	few	TRBJ1-5	ASSGSGQTNQPQH
13	TRBV7-2	NA	many	TRBJ1-1	ASSFHGPMNTEAF
12	TRBV11-2	TRBD1	many	TRBJ2-7	ASSSRQGANEQY
14	TRBV2	TRBD2	few	TRBJ2-2	ASSEVLAGVDGELF
12	TRBV20-1	NA	many	TRBJ2-5	SASTMGIQETQY
13	TRBV9	NA	NA	TRBJ2-2	ASSVGPSNTGELF